One sample yielded the 22 T cell receptor beta chains listed below, sequenced in a study of T cells in Graves' hyperthyroidism and ophthalmopathy. TCR beta CDR3 sequences were amplified from RNA transcripts. A set of HTBI primers served as the primers for a first-round RT-PCR of the TCR CDR3. Each CDR3 protein is one row after TCRdb ran MiXCR on the multiplex PCR reads. The sample has 350,000 to 400,000 distinct CDR3 sequences; approximately 17% are singletons. The specimen was blood. The receptors here all came from a man aged 18 to 30 with Graves' ophthalmopathy.

Ten or more counts support this clonotype. This chain links TRBV6-1 with TRBJ2-3; 7 bases are shared with TRBD2. Germline assignment: CDR1 MNHNS and CDR2 SASEGT. CDR3 length equals 15 residues. Trimming removed 4 bases from V and 2 bases from J; junction bases left unmatched: 6. CDR3 amino acids: CASSGGRGNTDTQYF. The CDR3 DNA sequence: TGTGCCAGCAGTGGTGGGCGGGGGAACACAGATACGCAGTATTTT.

This clonotype was seen at least ten times. The chain employs TRBV5-1 and TRBJ1-1; TRBD1 agrees at 10 bases. This CDR3 comprises 13 residues. The germline gives CDR1 SGHRS, CDR2 YFSETQ. The V segment lost 4 bases and the J segment 9 bases; nucleotides outside the gene matches: 6. The CDR3 DNA reads as TGCGCCAGCAGCGGATCGGGACAGGGGAAAGCTTTCTTT. Translated, it gives CASSGSGQGKAFF.

In this sample, this clonotype turned up many times. The V call is TRBV2, the J call TRBJ2-7; weak D call: TRBD1 (6 bases). Germline CDR1 reads SNHLY; CDR2 reads FYNNEI. Trimming shortened V by 10 bases and J by 3 bases, and 13 bases separated the two germline ends. This CDR3 comprises 12 residues. The CDR3 is CAITDRNYEQYF. DNA of the CDR3: TGTGCCATTACTGACAGGAACTACGAGCAGTACTTC.

This chain connects TRBV5-5 to TRBJ2-3; 8 bases line up with TRBD2. The CDR3 covers 14 residues. Germline CDR1 SGHKS, CDR2 YYEKEE (reference sequence). Losses at the gene ends were 8 bases for V and 6 bases for J; bases not matched to a gene: 11. DNA of the CDR3: TGTGCCAGTAGTGGCGGGGGGCCTTGGGATACGCAGTATTTT. This codes for CASSGGGPWDTQYF.

This clonotype has more than one count but fewer than ten. This chain connects TRBV28 to TRBJ2-2; D may be TRBD1 (6 bases). The length of the CDR3 is 15 residues. V lost 9 bases and J 0 bases, leaving 14 bases between the germline ends. Germline-derived CDR1 and CDR2 are MDHEN and SYDVKM. Here the CDR3 reads CASKAAGANTGELFF. The CDR3 DNA follows: TGTGCCAGTAAAGCCGCAGGGGCGAACACCGGGGAGCTGTTTTTT.

CDR3 region: CASSQDPGYGYTF. For the CDR3, the DNA is TGTGCCAGCAGCCAAGATCCCGGGTATGGCTACACCTTC. The chain recombines TRBV4-2 with TRBJ1-2; D gene unclear. Germline V CDR1 and CDR2: LGHNA, YNFKEQ. The CDR3 runs to 13 residues. V was trimmed by 0 bases and J by 5 bases, leaving 7 bases between them.

Details on this clonotype: Relative to the germline gene, one junction end is altered; a read error may explain this. This chain joins TRBV7-9 and TRBJ2-1; 10 nucleotides match TRBD2. The CDR3 has 14 residues. The germline V gene has CDR1 SEHNR and CDR2 FQNEAQ (reference sequence). CDR3 in DNA: TGTGCCAGCAGCGTAGCGGGGGGAGGAAATGAGCAGTTCTTC. Translation: CASSVAGGGNEQFF.

This clonotype was seen many times. The chain recombines TRBV7-9 with TRBJ2-7; a possible D gene is TRBD2 (5 bases). The germline CDR1 and CDR2 sequences are SEHNR and FQNEAQ (reference sequence). The CDR3 has 12 residues. V gave up 6 bases and J gave up 3 bases, with 9 bases separating them. The CDR3 protein is CASREANYEQYF. DNA for the CDR3: TGTGCCAGCAGGGAGGCTAACTACGAGCAGTACTTC.

This clonotype was counted only a few times. The rearrangement links TRBV20-1 to TRBJ2-1, with 8 nucleotides matching TRBD1. V gave up 6 bases and J gave up 3 bases; unmatched junction bases: 7. From germline, CDR1 is DFQATT and CDR2 SNEGSKA (reference sequence). The CDR3 sequence is 14 residues long. The CDR3 sequence is CSATTGDRYNEQFF. CDR3 nucleotide sequence: TGCAGTGCCACGACAGGGGATCGCTACAATGAGCAGTTCTTC.

This clonotype appeared a few times. This chain links TRBV9 with TRBJ2-1; 15 bases map to TRBD2. V lost 7 bases to trimming and J lost 0 bases; unmatched junction nucleotides: 11. The CDR3 consists of 19 residues. Germline V gives CDR1 SGDLS, CDR2 YYNGEE. The CDR3 region is CASGRIRTSGGASYNEQFF. CDR3 DNA: TGTGCCAGCGGCCGAATACGGACTAGCGGGGGGGCCTCCTACAATGAGCAGTTCTTC.

Points on this clonotype: Because it lacks the conserved phenylalanine or tryptophan at the end, this CDR3 is likely a read error. This chain connects TRBV7-9 to TRBJ2-3; D is possibly TRBD2 (7 bases). Germline V gives CDR1 SEHNR, CDR2 FQNEAQ (reference sequence). Trimming removed 1 base from V and 0 bases from J, with 11 bases in between. CDR3 size: 16 residues. CDR3 sequence reads: CASSLESGTSTDTQYL. The CDR3 DNA reads as TGTGCCAGCAGCTTAGAGAGCGGGACAAGCACAGATACGCAGTATCTT.

The sample holds a few counts of this clonotype. This may be a read error, as it is one base from a much larger clone. This chain uses TRBV2 with TRBJ1-2, with TRBD1 matching over 9 bases. CDR3 size: 15 residues. Losses at the gene ends were 4 bases for V and 2 bases for J; bases not matched to a gene: 5. CDR1 SNHLY and CDR2 FYNNEI come from the germline V gene. In DNA, the CDR3 is TGTGCCAGCAGTGCGCGAACAGGGGGCAACTATGGCTACACCTTC. Translated, it gives CASSARTGGNYGYTF.

The rearrangement links TRBV6-5 to TRBJ2-2; D ambiguous. Germline lookup yields CDR1 MNHEY and CDR2 SVGAGI. V lost 2 bases and J lost 6, with 10 bases in between. The CDR3 covers 14 residues. The CDR3 nucleotides read TGTGCCAGCAGTTACGGAATAGCTCCCGGGGAGCTGTTTTTT. Protein: CASSYGIAPGELFF.

This clonotype occurred a few times. V usage is TRBV28 and J usage is TRBJ1-5, with D maybe TRBD1 (5 bases). CDR3 length: 14 amino acids. Germline V gene data show CDR1 as MDHEN and CDR2 as SYDVKM. V lost 5 bases to trimming and J lost 3 bases, with 11 bases between them. CDR3 sequence reads: CASSPLGLNQPQHF. CDR3 nucleotides: TGTGCCAGCAGTCCCTTGGGGCTCAATCAGCCCCAGCATTTT.

The chain employs TRBV2 and TRBJ2-5, with D uncertain. Trimming left V 5 bases short and J 3 bases short, with 13 bases between. The CDR3 runs to 14 residues. Germline CDR1 SNHLY, CDR2 FYNNEI. CDR3 bases: TGTGCCAGCAGTTATCAAGGCGCGGAAGAGACCCAGTACTTC. It specifies CASSYQGAEETQYF.

The chain is built from TRBV14 and TRBJ2-7; tentative D call: TRBD1 (5 bases). CDR1 is SGHDN and CDR2 is FVKESK in the germline V gene. The CDR3 sequence is 20 residues long. Trimming shortened V by 0 bases and J by 3 bases, and 27 bases separated the two germline ends. CDR3 coding DNA: TGTGCCAGCAGCCAAGATTGGCGCGAAAAAGGGGATAGTAAACACTACGAGCAGTACTTC. It specifies CASSQDWREKGDSKHYEQYF.

This clonotype was recorded many times. This CDR3 is CASSFSGVSNQPQHF. DNA of the CDR3: TGTGCCAGCAGCTTTTCAGGCGTAAGCAATCAGCCCCAGCATTTT. The V call is TRBV11-2, the J call TRBJ1-5, with unresolved D. The CDR3 runs to 15 residues. The germline V and J ends were trimmed by 3 bases and 1 base, with 10 bases remaining between them. Germline-derived CDR1 and CDR2 are SGHAT and FQNNGV.

This clonotype has at least ten counts. This chain links TRBV27 with TRBJ1-1, with 7 bases lining up with TRBD1. V lost 6 bases and J lost 4; bases outside the gene matches: 5. CDR1 and CDR2 (germline): MNHEY, SMNVEV (reference sequence). This CDR3 has 13 amino acids. The CDR3 here is CASRPDRATEAFF. CDR3 DNA: TGTGCCAGCAGACCCGACAGGGCCACTGAAGCTTTCTTT.

The chain carries TRBV19 and TRBJ2-3; a possible D gene is TRBD1 (6 bases). Germline CDR1 LNHDA, CDR2 SQIVND (reference sequence). The V end was cut by 3 bases, the J end by 0 bases, with 31 bases between. The CDR3 is 22 amino acids. The CDR3, as DNA: TGTGCCAGTAGTATGTATCGGGTGGAATCAGGGGACCTACCCACTAGCACAGATACGCAGTATTTT. This gives the protein CASSMYRVESGDLPTSTDTQYF.

There are many counts of this clonotype. The rearrangement joins TRBV28 to TRBJ2-7, with TRBD1 matching 7 bases. Germline trimming cut 4 bases from V and 5 bases from J; bases unmatched to any gene: 8. This CDR3 has 14 amino acids. Germline V gives CDR1 MDHEN, CDR2 SYDVKM. CDR3 residues: CASSSPGQTNEQYF. The CDR3 DNA reads as TGTGCCAGCAGTTCGCCGGGACAGACTAACGAGCAGTACTTC. The full variable domain, rest sourced from reference TRBV28 and TRBJ2-7, is DVKVTQSSRYLVKRTGEKVFLECVQDMDHENMFWYRQDPGLGLRLIYFSYDVKMKEKGDIPEGYSVSREKKERFSLILESASTNQTSMYLCASSSPGQTNEQYFGPGTRLTVT.

The V and J genes are TRBV20-1 and TRBJ2-7; 9 bases agree with TRBD2. This CDR3 contains 17 residues. Trimming cost V 2 bases and J 0 bases; bases outside gene matches: 11. The germline gives CDR1 DFQATT, CDR2 SNEGSKA (reference sequence). The CDR3 sequence is CSARRGVAGVHSYEQYF. The CDR3 nucleotides read TGCAGTGCTAGACGAGGGGTAGCGGGGGTGCACTCCTACGAGCAGTACTTC.

This clonotype was detected ten times or more. The chain links TRBV11-2 to TRBJ1-2; D possibly corresponds to TRBD1 (6 bases). The CDR3 spans 13 residues. The ends were cut back, 6 bases at V and 6 bases at J, with 14 bases in the middle. Looked up from germline, CDR1 is SGHAT and CDR2 is FQNNGV. CDR3 coding DNA: TGTGCCAGCAGGCGGGAGGGGGTTAATGGCTACACCTTC. This gives the protein CASRREGVNGYTF.